Ten or more counts support the clone carrying this T cell receptor beta chain. Its antigen remains unidentified. Each TCR beta library was made by quantitative 5'-RACE that incorporated molecular barcodes. One entry per CDR3 protein, called by TCRdb with MiXCR from the 5' RACE reads. This repertoire shows roughly 230,000 distinct CDR3 sequences, under 12% found once; its top ten account for about 3%. The data stem from a study of CD8 T cells in ankylosing spondylitis. Study conclusions and caveats: A TCR beta motif made of fewer than ten highly homologous variants seemed typical of ankylosing spondylitis blood.

The V and J ends lost 6 bases and 3 bases respectively, with 8 bases between them. This CDR3 has 12 residues. The sequenced sample was blood, either unsorted or a sorted T cell fraction (not recorded which). The chain combines TRBV12-3 or TRBV12-4 with TRBJ1-1; unclear D gene. The source is a male donor with ankylosing spondylitis or in good health (not recorded which). The CDR3 sequence: CASSLPYTEAFF. The CDR3 nucleotides read TGTGCCAGCAGCCTACCCTACACTGAAGCTTTCTTT.